These 2 T cell receptor beta chains originate from one sample sequenced in a study of blood T cell repertoires in COVID-19. Profiling relied on immunoSEQ multiplex PCR, and the TCRdb table lists in-frame clones only, not all of them. The table lists roughly 200,000 clones, roughly 80% of them singletons, with about 14% in the top ten. The sequenced sample consisted of peripheral blood. The receptors here all came from a middle-aged man who had recovered from COVID-19.

The CDR3 sequence: CASSLVGTGAGNTIYF. CDR3 in DNA: TGTGCCAGCAGCTTAGTCGGAACAGGGGCTGGAAACACCATATATTTT. The chain links TRBV7-9 to TRBJ1-3; 7 bases line up with TRBD1. CDR1 is SEHNR and CDR2 is FQNEAQ in the germline V gene (reference sequence). This CDR3 is 16 amino acids long. The ends lost 1 base at V and 2 bases at J; junction bases unmatched: 5.

The CDR3: CASSLEPLLQGRRETQYF. The CDR3 DNA is TGCGCCAGCAGCTTGGAGCCCCTATTACAGGGAAGACGAGAGACCCAGTACTTC. The chain combines TRBV5-1 with TRBJ2-5; D possibly corresponds to TRBD1 (6 bases). The CDR3 runs 18 residues. The V gene lost 0 bases and the J gene lost 4 bases, with 22 bases spanning the gap. Germline V lookup: CDR1 SGHRS, CDR2 YFSETQ.